This T cell receptor (beta chain) comes out of a study of human T cells and chemical hapten exposure. The CDR3 spans 16 residues. The V gene's germline CDR1 is SGHVS and CDR2 FNYEAQ. Trimming removed 2 bases from V and 5 bases from J, with 18 bases in between. Using its own MiXCR run on the RACE reads, TCRdb lists one record per CDR3 protein. The sample shows 370,000 or so distinct CDR3 sequences, 4.8% of them seen only once. The time point here: patch test 1, 2 weeks after DPC sensitization. Sample treatment: therapeutic diphenylcyclopropenone sensitization with weekly scalp DPC. This clonotype was seen at least ten times.

This receptor was identified in a woman between 50 and 59 years old with alopecia areata. Some clones in this sample may be carry-over from other donors' samples. J is TRBJ2-5 and V is TRBV7-6; a weak D match, TRBD2 (6 bases). This material consisted of whole blood, taken in connection with sensitization to the hapten diphenylcyclopropenone (DPC). DNA for the CDR3: TGTGCCAGCAGCTTACGGGCGGGGAGCCTCCGGGAGACCCAGTACTTC. It translates to CASSLRAGSLRETQYF.